The entry below gives a single T cell receptor beta chain sequence along with its context. CDR1 LNHDA and CDR2 SQIVND come from the germline V gene (reference sequence). This CDR3 is 14 amino acids long. V lost 4 bases to trimming and J lost 8 bases; unmatched junction nucleotides: 7. The record originates from a study of blood T cell repertoires in COVID-19. Study information: Both acute and convalescent COVID-19 samples were obtained from the United States, Italy and Spain. Sample material is recorded as cDNA or gDNA derived from T cells, B-cell-depleted T cells, or PBMCs.

Methods used by the authors: Quantification of nucleated cells was approximated via reference gene primer amplification. Sequenced by immunoSEQ multiplex PCR; TCRdb stores in-frame clones only, minus some. V, J and clone size are those of that table, while D and trimming were read from the DNA. This table holds more than 140,000 clones, 70% to 85% found once. The source is a woman in her 50s in a cohort sampled during active or convalescent COVID-19. Input material: peripheral blood. The chain couples TRBV19 to TRBJ2-2; 7 positions agree with TRBD1. This CDR3 reads CASSSDRVTGELFF. The CDR3 coding sequence is TGTGCCAGTAGTAGCGACAGGGTAACTGGGGAGCTGTTTTTT.